The 5 T cell receptor beta chains below all came from one sample that was sequenced in a study of lymphopenia after photon versus proton radiotherapy. Profiled with immunoSEQ multiplex PCR; TCRdb holds only in-frame clones, not every one. The sample lists tens of thousands of clones; around 84% were seen once. Sequenced material: peripheral blood, taken from a patient treated with proton-based radiotherapy. The receptors were gathered from a man in his sixties with pancreatic cancer.

This chain uses TRBV28 with TRBJ2-5; D is perhaps TRBD1 (6 bases). Trimming removed 5 bases at V and 4 bases at J, with 14 bases between. The CDR3 is 14 amino acids. CDR1 and CDR2 from the germline V gene are MDHEN and SYDVKM. CDR3 nucleotides: TGTGCCAGCAGTCTACCGCAGGGGCGAGAGACCCAGTACTTC. Protein sequence: CASSLPQGRETQYF. Complete variable domain (other parts from reference TRBV28 and TRBJ2-5): DVKVTQSSRYLVKRTGEKVFLECVQDMDHENMFWYRQDPGLGLRLIYFSYDVKMKEKGDIPEGYSVSREKKERFSLILESASTNQTSMYLCASSLPQGRETQYFGPGTRLLVL.

By proportion, this clone is medium-sized. Other nucleotide sequences in the sample specify the same CDR3. The rearrangement joins TRBV19 to TRBJ2-7; D perhaps matches TRBD2 (6 bases). The CDR3 is 14 residues long. CDR1 is LNHDA and CDR2 is SQIVND in the germline V gene (reference sequence). V dropped 3 bases and J dropped 3 bases, with 12 bases sitting between them. CDR3 DNA: TGTGCCAGTAGTATGGGGCAGGGAGGCTACGAGCAGTACTTC. It is translated as CASSMGQGGYEQYF.

V gene TRBV4-1 combines with J gene TRBJ2-5; D gene unclear. V shed 1 base and J shed 5 bases, with 14 bases lying between them. CDR1 is MGHRA and CDR2 is YSYEKL in the germline V gene. CDR3 length: 15 residues. Here the CDR3 DNA reads TGCGCCAGCAGCCAAGTAGCCAACGCACGGGAGACCCAGTACTTC. Protein: CASSQVANARETQYF.

The chain couples TRBV6-1 to TRBJ2-7; 7 bases are shared with TRBD1. Germline CDR1 is MNHNS and CDR2 is SASEGT. This CDR3 is 14 amino acids long. Trimming removed 3 bases from V and 4 bases from J; junction bases left unmatched: 6. The CDR3 reads CASSDRQGRYEQYF. CDR3 DNA: TGTGCCAGCAGTGATAGACAGGGTCGATACGAGCAGTACTTC.

A few counts support this clone. The V gene is TRBV7-2, the J gene TRBJ2-7; TRBD1 agrees at 7 bases. Germline CDR1 is SGHTA and CDR2 is FQGNSA. The CDR3 loop spans 13 amino acids. Trimming removed 6 bases from V and 3 bases from J; junction bases left unmatched: 5. Here the CDR3 reads CASSSNRGYEQYF. In nucleotides, the CDR3 is TGTGCCAGCAGTTCAAACAGGGGCTACGAGCAGTACTTC.